The 2 T cell receptor beta chains reported below all come from one sample, sequenced in a study of blood T cell repertoires in COVID-19. Using immunoSEQ multiplex PCR, the repertoire was profiled, and TCRdb retains in-frame clones only, with some absent. This sample has 100,000 to 150,000 clones, with around 80% found just once. The sample taken for sequencing was peripheral blood. The receptors stem from a young man with COVID-19, enrolled during active disease.

This chain links TRBV9 with TRBJ2-2, with 8 bases fitting TRBD1. CDR3 length: 18 amino acids. Germline V gene sequence: CDR1 SGDLS, CDR2 YYNGEE. The J segment lost 2 bases and the V segment lost 3 bases, leaving 12 bases of the junction unmatched. The CDR3 reads CASSAQQGGSLNTGELFF. The CDR3 DNA reads TGTGCCAGCAGCGCCCAACAGGGGGGCAGCCTCAACACCGGGGAGCTGTTTTTT.

Written as DNA, the CDR3 is TGCGCCAGCAACAACCCTCACCGGGACACCACTATCACCTTC. This sequence encodes CASNNPHRDTTITF. V usage is TRBV4-1 and J usage is TRBJ1-2; D is possibly TRBD1 (6 bases). The CDR3 runs 14 residues. Germline V gene sequence: CDR1 MGHRA, CDR2 YSYEKL. Trimming left V 7 bases short and J 13 bases short, with 25 bases between.